The present TCR delta chain was sequenced within a study of gamma-delta chains in newborns, infants, children. Study in general: Microbial exposure reportedly drives polyclonal innate γδ T cell expansion after birth.

Turning to this clone: TCRdb shows a much larger clone's protein in place of this DNA's translation, and the two differ at residue 6, likely through a read error; the protein shown is translated from the DNA.

Germline loops: CDR1 GEAIGNYY, CDR2 EKD. This CDR3 spans 18 amino acids. After removal of 4 bases from V and 0 bases from J, the junction contained 7 bases not matched to a gene. TCRdb called clones from the reads again using CATT. The sample includes 3,300 or so delta-chain clones, roughly 0.6% of them seen just once. The sample was blood. The genes are TRDV2 and TRDJ3; 8 nucleotides line up with TRDD3. The TCR was taken from a child who was a newborn, infant or young child, either healthy, febrile or measles-vaccinated (not recorded which). The chain's CDR3 is CACDHAGGSSWDTRQMFF. The CDR3 nucleotides read TGTGCCTGTGATCACGCTGGGGGAAGCTCCTGGGACACCCGACAGATGTTTTTC.